These T cell receptor beta chains were read from a single sample in a study of post-analysis software for immune sequencing data. Via MiXCR, TCRdb re-called the PCR reads, giving one row per CDR3 protein. The sample carries 750,000 to 950,000 distinct CDR3 sequences, about 53% recorded once. Source material: blood. These receptors all stem from a girl aged 10-17 years with multiple sclerosis. CDR3s include the opening cysteine and the closing phenylalanine or tryptophan. The D gene is left open where the match is weak. Size tells how often a clone was seen (once, few, many) or the class of an expanded clone, and some rows leave it out.

size: few; J: TRBJ2-1; V: TRBV12-3/TRBV12-4; D: -; DNA: TGTGCCAGCAGTCCTTTGTGGGGGCCAGGGTCCTACAATGAGCAGTTCTTC; CDR3: CASSPLWGPGSYNEQFF
size: few; J: TRBJ2-1; V: TRBV6-5; D: -; DNA: TGTGCCAGCAGGTCAACAAATGAGCAGTTCTTC; CDR3: CASRSTNEQFF
size: few; J: TRBJ2-7; V: TRBV10-3; D: TRBD1; DNA: TGTGCCATCAGTGAGTCGAGGGGGCCCACAGGGGGCTACGAGCAGTACTTC; CDR3: CAISESRGPTGGYEQYF
size: many; J: TRBJ2-1; V: TRBV7-2; D: -; DNA: TGTGCCAGCAGCTTAGTGCTAGGGGGTGAGCAGTTCTTC; CDR3: CASSLVLGGEQFF
size: -; J: TRBJ2-3; V: TRBV5-5; D: -; DNA: TGTGCCAGCAGCTTGGCGGGTCACACAGATACGCAGTATTTT; CDR3: CASSLAGHTDTQYF
size: -; J: TRBJ2-1; V: TRBV15; D: TRBD2; DNA: TGTGCCACCAGCATGAAGCGCGGCGGCGGGAGGATGAATGAGCAGTTCTTC; CDR3: CATSMKRGGGRMNEQFF
size: -; J: TRBJ2-1; V: TRBV5-1; D: TRBD1; DNA: TGCGCCAGCAGCTTGGCCGGGACAGGGGGAAAGGGTGAGCAGTTCTTC; CDR3: CASSLAGTGGKGEQFF
size: -; J: TRBJ2-7; V: TRBV11-2; D: -; DNA: TGTGCCAGCAGCTACTGGCACGAGCAGTACTTC; CDR3: CASSYWHEQYF
size: -; J: TRBJ2-5; V: TRBV29-1; D: -; DNA: TGCAGCGTTTTGACACCCTACCAAGAGACCCAGTACTTC; CDR3: CSVLTPYQETQYF
size: -; J: TRBJ2-7; V: TRBV20-1; D: -; DNA: TGCAGTGCTAACGGTGCCTACGAGCAGTACTTC; CDR3: CSANGAYEQYF
size: -; J: TRBJ2-7; V: TRBV5-1; D: TRBD2; DNA: TGCGCCAGCAGTTCGAAGCGGGGGGAGATGAGTTCCTACGAGCAGTACTTC; CDR3: CASSSKRGEMSSYEQYF
size: -; J: TRBJ2-5; V: TRBV6-1; D: TRBD1; DNA: TGTGCCAGCAGCCCGGGACAGGGGATAAACAATGAGCAGTACTTC; CDR3: CASSPGQGINNEQYF
size: -; J: TRBJ2-3; V: TRBV5-1; D: -; DNA: TGCGCCAGCAGCCAGGGGCGGGGACGCACAGATACGCAGTATTTT; CDR3: CASSQGRGRTDTQYF
size: few; J: TRBJ2-4; V: TRBV20-1; D: TRBD2; DNA: TGCAGTGCTCCTCTAGCGGGAGCCCTCGGGGCCAAAAACATTCAGTACTTC; CDR3: CSAPLAGALGAKNIQYF
size: few; J: TRBJ2-5; V: TRBV5-1; D: TRBD2; DNA: TGCGCCAGCAGCCCAGGGACTAGCGGAAACCAAGAGACCCAGTACTTC; CDR3: CASSPGTSGNQETQYF
size: -; J: TRBJ2-5; V: TRBV7-2; D: -; DNA: TGTGCCAGCAGCCGAGACGCCCCGGAGACCCAGTACTTC; CDR3: CASSRDAPETQYF
size: -; J: TRBJ2-7; V: TRBV5-5; D: -; DNA: TGTGCCAGCAGCCCGAGGGTGAACTACGAGCAGTACTTC; CDR3: CASSPRVNYEQYF
size: -; J: TRBJ2-4; V: TRBV5-1; D: -; DNA: TGCGCCAGCAGCTTGGGGGGGGAGGACATTCAGTACTTC; CDR3: CASSLGGEDIQYF
size: -; J: TRBJ2-5; V: TRBV4-2; D: TRBD2; DNA: TGTGCCGGCAGCCAAGATGCCCGCGGGAGACTGGAGACCCAGTACTTC; CDR3: CAGSQDARGRLETQYF
size: -; J: TRBJ1-2; V: TRBV6-5; D: -; DNA: TGTGCCAGCAGTTACTCCCGCAAATCCGTCTATGGCTACACCTTC; CDR3: CASSYSRKSVYGYTF
size: -; J: TRBJ1-6; V: TRBV9; D: -; DNA: TGTGCCAGCAGCGGGGGGGAGAATAGCGCCCACTTT; CDR3: CASSGGENSAHF
size: -; J: TRBJ2-5; V: TRBV6-5; D: TRBD2; DNA: TGTGCCAGCAGTTACTCGAGTCCCGGGGGGGAGACCCAGTACTTC; CDR3: CASSYSSPGGETQYF
size: few; J: TRBJ1-2; V: TRBV27; D: -; DNA: TGTGCCAGCAGTTTATCAGAAGGGGGAGCCCGGGGCTATGGCTACACCTTC; CDR3: CASSLSEGGARGYGYTF
size: few; J: TRBJ2-7; V: TRBV12-3/TRBV12-4; D: -; DNA: TGTGCCAGCAAAGCCGGGACATCACACGAGCAGTACTTC; CDR3: CASKAGTSHEQYF
size: -; J: TRBJ2-7; V: TRBV6-2/TRBV6-3; D: -; DNA: TGTGCCAGCAGCTCCCTTGGCGCATCCCTATACGAGCAGTACTTC; CDR3: CASSSLGASLYEQYF
size: -; J: TRBJ2-2; V: TRBV7-2; D: -; DNA: TGTGCCAGCAGCTTAGTTAAGGGGAACACCGGGGAGCTGTTTTTT; CDR3: CASSLVKGNTGELFF
size: -; J: TRBJ2-7; V: TRBV6-5; D: -; DNA: TGTGCCAGCATCTCCAGACGGGACTCCTACGAGCAGTACTTC; CDR3: CASISRRDSYEQYF
size: -; J: TRBJ1-1; V: TRBV29-1; D: -; DNA: TGCAGCGCCGGTGTTGCTGTTCGAGCTTTCTTT; CDR3: CSAGVAVRAFF
size: many; J: TRBJ2-6; V: TRBV7-9; D: -; DNA: TGTGCCAGCAGCGCGTCTGGGGCCAACGTCCTGACTTTC; CDR3: CASSASGANVLTF
size: -; J: TRBJ2-7; V: TRBV20-1; D: -; DNA: TGCAGTGCTAGAGACATATCGGTGGCCTACGAGCAGTACTTC; CDR3: CSARDISVAYEQYF
size: -; J: TRBJ2-1; V: TRBV18; D: -; DNA: TGTGCCAGCTCACCCGTCCCGGAAACCTCCTACAATGAGCAGTTCTTC; CDR3: CASSPVPETSYNEQFF
size: -; J: TRBJ2-7; V: TRBV29-1; D: -; DNA: TGCAGCGCTGAGGGGGACGAAGCCTACGAGCAGTACTTC; CDR3: CSAEGDEAYEQYF
size: -; J: TRBJ2-1; V: TRBV7-9; D: -; DNA: TGTGCCAGCAGCTTACTGTCAGCGAACGGGGGCAATGAGCAGTTCTTC; CDR3: CASSLLSANGGNEQFF
size: -; J: TRBJ2-3; V: TRBV5-6; D: -; DNA: TGTGCCAGCAGCTCCCTACCGGGCACCTCTAGCACAGATACGCAGTATTTT; CDR3: CASSSLPGTSSTDTQYF
size: -; J: TRBJ1-5; V: TRBV7-2; D: TRBD1; DNA: TGTGCCAGCAGCTTAGAGGGGACAGGGGCACATTCTAGCAATCAGCCCCAGCATTTT; CDR3: CASSLEGTGAHSSNQPQHF
size: -; J: TRBJ2-1; V: TRBV4-2; D: -; DNA: TGTGCCAGCAGCCAAGATGGCGTCGGGGGGCTCCGTGAGCAGTTCTTC; CDR3: CASSQDGVGGLREQFF
size: few; J: TRBJ2-3; V: TRBV29-1; D: TRBD2; DNA: TGCAGCGTCGAGGGACTAGAGGTTTTAGATACGCAGTATTTT; CDR3: CSVEGLEVLDTQYF
size: -; J: TRBJ1-1; V: TRBV5-1; D: -; DNA: TGCGCCAGCAGCTTGTTGGGTCACCCGAACACTGAAGCTTTCTTT; CDR3: CASSLLGHPNTEAFF
size: -; J: TRBJ2-3; V: TRBV6-5; D: -; DNA: TGTGCCAGCAGTTGGGGCGGCGCGGTCCACCCAGATACGCAGTATTTT; CDR3: CASSWGGAVHPDTQYF
size: -; J: TRBJ1-2; V: TRBV18; D: TRBD1; DNA: TGTGCCAGCTCATTGGGACAGACCTACTATGGCTACACCTTC; CDR3: CASSLGQTYYGYTF
size: few; J: TRBJ2-5; V: TRBV5-4; D: TRBD2; DNA: TGTGCCAGCAGCCCTCCGGGACTAGCGGCAGAGACCCAGTACTTC; CDR3: CASSPPGLAAETQYF
size: -; J: TRBJ1-1; V: TRBV7-3; D: TRBD1; DNA: TGTGCCAGCAGCTCCGCCGGGACAGGCACTGAAGCTTTCTTT; CDR3: CASSSAGTGTEAFF
size: -; J: TRBJ2-3; V: TRBV9; D: TRBD2; DNA: TGTGCCAGCAGCGTCACCGGGACTAGCGGGAGGGGTTCAGATACGCAGTATTTT; CDR3: CASSVTGTSGRGSDTQYF
size: -; J: TRBJ2-1; V: TRBV29-1; D: TRBD2; DNA: TGCAGCGTTGAAGATCTACTAGCGGGAGTCTTCTCCTACAATGAGCAGTTCTTC; CDR3: CSVEDLLAGVFSYNEQFF
size: few; J: TRBJ2-4; V: TRBV5-1; D: -; DNA: TGCGCCAGCAGCCTCGGAGGGCCCCTGGAGCAGTACTTC; CDR3: CASSLGGPLEQYF
size: -; J: TRBJ2-2; V: TRBV6-1; D: TRBD1; DNA: TGTGCCAGCAGTGGGACAGGGGCTTACACCGGGGAGCTGTTTTTT; CDR3: CASSGTGAYTGELFF
size: few; J: TRBJ2-7; V: TRBV4-1; D: TRBD1; DNA: TGCGCCAGCAGCCAAAACCTCTTCCGGACAGGCCCGCACGAGCAGTACTTC; CDR3: CASSQNLFRTGPHEQYF
size: -; J: TRBJ1-2; V: TRBV7-2; D: -; DNA: TGTGCCAGCAGCCCTATCTCGGACAGCGGCTATGGCTACACCTTC; CDR3: CASSPISDSGYGYTF
size: -; J: TRBJ2-3; V: TRBV6-1; D: -; DNA: TGTGCCAGCACCCTAGGGGGTAGAGCTAGCACAGATACGCAGTATTTT; CDR3: CASTLGGRASTDTQYF